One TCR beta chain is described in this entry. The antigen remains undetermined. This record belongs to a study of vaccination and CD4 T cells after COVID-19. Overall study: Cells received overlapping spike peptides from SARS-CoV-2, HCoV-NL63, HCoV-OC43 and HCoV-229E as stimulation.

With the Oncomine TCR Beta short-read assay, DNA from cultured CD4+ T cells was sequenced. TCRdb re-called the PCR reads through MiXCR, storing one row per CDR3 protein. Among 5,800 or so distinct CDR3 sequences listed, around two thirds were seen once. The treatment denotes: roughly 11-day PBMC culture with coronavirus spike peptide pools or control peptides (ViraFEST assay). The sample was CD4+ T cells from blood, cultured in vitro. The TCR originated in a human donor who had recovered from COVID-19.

In DNA, the CDR3 is TGTGCCAGCAGTTTGTTTACAGGGATCGGCTACACCTTC. Its protein is CASSLFTGIGYTF. The chain uses TRBV12-3 or TRBV12-4 and TRBJ1-2; a weak D match, TRBD1 (6 bases). This CDR3 is built from 13 residues. Deletions cut 3 bases from V and 8 bases from J, with 13 bases between.